This T cell receptor beta chain was sequenced in a study of blood T cell repertoires in COVID-19. Study background: The origin of the acute and convalescent COVID-19 samples was the United States, Italy and Spain.

Original processing methods: From reference gene primer amplification, estimates of nucleated cell counts were derived. Repertoires were generated with immunoSEQ multiplex PCR, while TCRdb's copy carries only in-frame clones and drops some. V, J and clone size reflect that table, while D and trimming were determined from the DNA. The table lists 65,000 to 80,000 clones, around nine tenths of them singletons. Sequenced input: peripheral blood. The sequence was obtained from a man aged 50 to 59 with active COVID-19.

In DNA form, the CDR3 reads TGTGCCAGCTCCCTCGCGGGAGGCACAGATACGCAGTATTTT. As protein: CASSLAGGTDTQYF. This rearrangement joins TRBV3-1 (or the pseudogene TRBV3-2) to TRBJ2-3; 7 positions agree with TRBD2. Germline CDR1 and CDR2: LGHDT and YNNKEL (reference sequence). The CDR3 totals 14 residues. The trim removed 8 bases at V and 1 base at J, leaving 6 bases unmatched.